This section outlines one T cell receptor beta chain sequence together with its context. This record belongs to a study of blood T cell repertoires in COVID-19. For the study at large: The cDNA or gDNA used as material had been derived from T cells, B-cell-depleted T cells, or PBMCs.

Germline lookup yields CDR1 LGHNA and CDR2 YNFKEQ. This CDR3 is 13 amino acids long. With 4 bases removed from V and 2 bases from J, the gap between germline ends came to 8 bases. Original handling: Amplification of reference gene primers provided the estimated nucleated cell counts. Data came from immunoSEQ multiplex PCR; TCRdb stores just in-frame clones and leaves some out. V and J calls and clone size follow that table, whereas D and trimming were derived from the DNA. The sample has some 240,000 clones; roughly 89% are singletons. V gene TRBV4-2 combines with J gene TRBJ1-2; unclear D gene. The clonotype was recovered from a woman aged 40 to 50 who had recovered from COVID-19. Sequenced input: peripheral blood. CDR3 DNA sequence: TGTGCCAGCAGCCGTATACAGAACTATGGCTACACCTTC. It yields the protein CASSRIQNYGYTF.